This T cell receptor beta chain appears in the sequencing data of a study of blood T cell repertoires in COVID-19. For the study at large: Spain, Italy and the United States supplied samples that represented acute and convalescent COVID-19. Nucleic acid was either cDNA or gDNA, and it came from T cells, B-cell-depleted T cells, or PBMCs.

Authors' processing steps: By means of reference gene primer amplification, nucleated cell counts were estimated. Method: immunoSEQ multiplex PCR; TCRdb's copy keeps in-frame clones and lacks some. That table gives V, J and clone size, and the DNA gave D and trimming. The sample holds tens of thousands of clones; approximately 91% are singletons and the top ten take approximately 15%. The receptor's source is a human donor with active COVID-19. The donor label of this sample is uncertain. Sequenced sample: peripheral blood.

The CDR3 DNA is TGTGCCAGCAGCGCCCATTTGGACAGGGCGAACACTGAAGCTTTCTTT. Translated, it gives CASSAHLDRANTEAFF. The chain joins TRBV9 to TRBJ1-1; 8 bases fit TRBD1. The CDR3 spans 16 residues. Trimming removed 3 bases from V and 1 base from J; junction bases left unmatched: 8. Germline assignment: CDR1 SGDLS and CDR2 YYNGEE. Using reference TRBV9 and TRBJ1-1 for the parts outside the CDR3, the full variable domain is DSGVTQTPKHLITATGQRVTLRCSPRSGDLSVYWYQQSLDQGLQFLIQYYNGEERAKGNILERFSAQQFPDLHSELNLSSLELGDSALYFCASSAHLDRANTEAFFGQGTRLTVV.